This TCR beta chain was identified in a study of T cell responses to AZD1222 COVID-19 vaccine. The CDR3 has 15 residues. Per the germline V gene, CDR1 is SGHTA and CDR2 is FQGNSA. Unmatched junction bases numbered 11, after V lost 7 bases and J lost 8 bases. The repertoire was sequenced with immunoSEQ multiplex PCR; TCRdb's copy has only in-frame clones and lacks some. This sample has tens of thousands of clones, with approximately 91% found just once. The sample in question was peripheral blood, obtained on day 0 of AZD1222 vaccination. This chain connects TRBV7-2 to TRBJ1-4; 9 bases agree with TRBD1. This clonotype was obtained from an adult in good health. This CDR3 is CASIPTGTGNEKLFF. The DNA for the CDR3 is TGTGCCAGCATCCCGACCGGGACAGGGAACGAAAAACTGTTTTTT.